A single sample gave rise to the 3 T cell receptor beta chains below, sequenced in a study of T cells after yellow fever vaccination. From the 5' RACE reads, TCRdb called clonotypes with MiXCR, one entry per CDR3 protein. The table shows about 240,000 distinct CDR3 sequences, with 6.9% occurring only once. Here the sequenced sample was CD4+ T cells sorted from PBMCs, taken 15 days after the yellow fever booster vaccination. These receptors originate from a man aged 25-40 years who received the YFV17D yellow fever vaccine.

This clonotype was observed a few times. The J gene is TRBJ2-3, the V gene TRBV4-3; no clear D gene. The CDR3 length is 14 residues. Per the germline V gene, CDR1 is LGHNA and CDR2 is YSLEER. Trimming shortened V by 0 bases and J by 7 bases, and 11 bases separated the two germline ends. For the CDR3, the DNA is TGCGCCAGCAGCCAAGACCTTTTGATTCATACGCAGTATTTT. This sequence encodes CASSQDLLIHTQYF.

The chain links TRBV20-1 to TRBJ2-5; TRBD2 might be the D (6 bases). Trimming cost V 3 bases and J 1 base, with 6 bases left between them. Germline V CDR1 and CDR2: DFQATT, SNEGSKA (reference sequence). This CDR3 contains 12 residues. The CDR3 nucleotides read TGCAGTGCTAGGGAGGGCCAAGAGACCCAGTACTTC. The encoded protein is CSAREGQETQYF.

This clonotype was observed a handful of times. This chain links TRBV5-5 with TRBJ2-5; D ambiguous. With 0 bases removed from V and 5 bases from J, the gap between germline ends came to 14 bases. The CDR3 length is 15 residues. Germline CDR1 and CDR2: SGHKS and YYEKEE (reference sequence). This CDR3 is CASSLAKLVRETQYF. The CDR3 region has the DNA TGTGCCAGCAGCTTGGCCAAGCTAGTTAGGGAGACCCAGTACTTC.